The 17 T cell receptor beta chains reported below all come from one sample, sequenced in a study of TIL therapy for anti-PD-1-resistant metastatic lung cancer (TCRdb year 2021). The immunoSEQ v3 hsTCRB kit was used to amplify TCR beta CDR3 regions from genomic DNA through bias-controlled multiplex PCR. TCRdb re-hosts the immuneACCESS table, in-frame sequences only. Its copies lack some clones; in the studies checked, an unresolved V gene accounts for under half of them, and the cause for the rest is not known. In all, the sample holds around 100,000 clones, and about three fifths of those were seen once. 10% to 11% of the sample is in the top ten clones. The intended sense of this specimen's time point label: pre-treatment sample, taken before nivolumab and TIL therapy. The baseline tumor samples, taken from the same resection that was used to grow TIL, were excised metastases, most often pleural nodules or supraclavicular lymph nodes.

Here the sequenced sample was tumor tissue, taken at baseline. All receptors derive from a person aged 25-79 years with non-small cell lung cancer.

Only a few counts were recorded for this clone. The chain recombines TRBV4-2 with TRBJ1-4; possibly TRBD1 for D (5 bases). The CDR3 runs 13 residues. The germline CDR1 and CDR2 sequences are LGHNA and YNFKEQ. The ends were cut back, 4 bases at V and 8 bases at J, with 11 bases in the middle. The CDR3 coding sequence is TGTGCCAGCAGCCGGGACGGGGGGGAAAAACTGTTTTTT. Its translation: CASSRDGGEKLFF.

The chain carries TRBV29-1 and TRBJ1-2, with 9 bases lining up with TRBD1. J lost 7 bases, V lost 8 bases, and 8 bases had no gene match. The CDR3 sequence is 12 residues long. Germline assignment: CDR1 SQVTM and CDR2 ANQGSEA. CDR3 region: CSTTTGGPGYTF. CDR3 sequence (DNA): TGCAGCACTACGACAGGGGGTCCTGGCTACACCTTC. The variable domain in full, with the rest retrieved from reference TRBV29-1 and TRBJ1-2, is SAVISQKPSRDICQRGTSLTIQCQVDSQVTMMFWYRQQPGQSLTLIATANQGSEATYESGFVIDKFPISRPNLTFSTLTVSNMSPEDSSIYLCSTTTGGPGYTFGSGTRLTVV.

The chain is built from TRBV7-8 and TRBJ2-7; 10 bases map to TRBD2. CDR3 length equals 16 residues. Germline assignment: CDR1 SGHVS and CDR2 FQNEAQ. V shed 6 bases, J shed 1 base, and the junction held 9 bases outside the gene matches. The CDR3: CASRPMTSGPSYEQYF. CDR3 in DNA: TGTGCCAGCAGACCAATGACTAGCGGGCCGTCCTACGAGCAGTACTTC.

This clone has more than one count but fewer than ten. This chain connects TRBV6-5 to TRBJ2-5; tentatively, D is TRBD2 (6 bases). V lost 2 bases and J 1 base, leaving 14 bases between the germline ends. Germline CDR1 reads MNHEY; CDR2 reads SVGAGI. There are 16 residues in the CDR3. The CDR3 region has the DNA TGTGCCAGCAGTTACCTTTCGGGAGTAGGCCAAGAGACCCAGTACTTC. Protein sequence: CASSYLSGVGQETQYF.

This clone was recorded a few times. The chain joins TRBV12-3 or TRBV12-4 to TRBJ2-2; D gene uncertain. V was clipped by 4 bases and J by 2 bases, with 5 bases between them. CDR3 length: 13 amino acids. CDR3 in DNA: TGTGCCAGCAGTTCCGCCAACACCGGGGAGCTGTTTTTT. Protein product: CASSSANTGELFF.

The V call is TRBV4-3, the J call TRBJ2-3; no firm D call. The ends were cut back, 0 bases at V and 8 bases at J, with 21 bases in the middle. CDR1 and CDR2 (germline): LGHNA, YSLEER. The CDR3 runs 17 residues. DNA of the CDR3: TGCGCCAGCAGCCAAGAAGGCCACTCGTCCCTTTACCCTACGCAGTATTTT. Amino acids: CASSQEGHSSLYPTQYF.

This clone turned up a few times. CDR3 in amino acids: CASSSDRLIMNTEAFF. CDR3 in DNA: TGTGCCAGCAGCTCGGACAGACTAATCATGAACACTGAAGCTTTCTTT. The gene calls are TRBV5-4 and TRBJ1-1, with D tentatively TRBD1 (6 bases). From germline, CDR1 is SGHNT and CDR2 YYREEE (reference sequence). Trimming cost V 3 bases and J 0 bases, with 15 bases left between them. This CDR3 has 16 residues. The full variable domain, with the rest looked up from reference TRBV5-4 and TRBJ1-1, is ETGVTQSPTHLIKTRGQQVTLRCSSQSGHNTVSWYQQALGQGPQFIFQYYREEENGRGNFPPRFSGLQFPNYSSELNVNALELDDSALYLCASSSDRLIMNTEAFFGQGTRLTVV.

This rearrangement joins TRBV19 to TRBJ2-7; the D gene is possibly TRBD1 (6 bases). Trimming removed 3 bases from V and 6 bases from J, with 12 bases in between. Germline V CDR1 and CDR2: LNHDA, SQIVND (reference sequence). The CDR3 runs to 13 residues. CDR3 coding DNA: TGTGCCAGTAGTATGGACCAGGGGTTCGAGCAGTACTTC. Translation: CASSMDQGFEQYF.

This clone was detected once. The rearrangement joins TRBV5-1 to TRBJ2-3; no clear D gene. V was cut by 1 base and J by 9 bases, with 9 bases left in between. The CDR3 extends over 12 amino acids. Germline loops: CDR1 SGHRS, CDR2 YFSETQ. CDR3 amino acids: CASSLWTETQYF. For the CDR3, the DNA is TGCGCCAGCAGCTTGTGGACGGAAACGCAGTATTTT.

The J gene is TRBJ2-7, the V gene TRBV30; 8 bases align to TRBD1. The V gene's germline CDR1 is GTSNPN and CDR2 SVGIG (reference sequence). The CDR3 is 12 amino acids. Trimming removed 8 bases from V and 0 bases from J; junction bases left unmatched: 3. The CDR3 reads CARQGTSYEQYF. In DNA form, the CDR3 reads TGTGCCCGACAGGGGACCTCCTACGAGCAGTACTTC.

This rearrangement joins TRBV6-5 to TRBJ1-1; D unresolved. The V gene's germline CDR1 is MNHEY and CDR2 SVGAGI. This CDR3 contains 14 residues. V lost 6 bases and J 1 base, leaving 12 bases between the germline ends. CDR3 region: CASSLYDSNTEAFF. The CDR3 DNA reads TGTGCCAGCAGCCTATACGACTCGAACACTGAAGCTTTCTTT.

The chain links TRBV9 to TRBJ2-7, with D maybe TRBD2 (5 bases). This CDR3 is built from 15 residues. Germline V CDR1 and CDR2: SGDLS, YYNGEE. V lost 2 bases, J lost 0 bases, and 12 bases lay in between. CDR3 nucleotide sequence: TGTGCCAGCAGCGTGGGAGCGATTAGCTCCTACGAGCAGTACTTC. Translating it yields CASSVGAISSYEQYF.

This clone has only a few counts. V usage is TRBV7-9 and J usage is TRBJ1-6; D is unresolved. Germline V gives CDR1 SEHNR, CDR2 FQNEAQ (reference sequence). The V end was cut by 2 bases, the J end by 7 bases, with 9 bases between. There are 14 residues in the CDR3. The CDR3 bases are TGTGCCAGCAGCTTATTTCCGTACAATTCACCCCTCCACTTT. Translation: CASSLFPYNSPLHF.

In its sample, this clone ranks as large. This sample also contains other DNA sequences that code for the same CDR3. The V gene is TRBV6-2 or TRBV6-3, the J gene TRBJ2-2, with TRBD2 matching 12 bases. Germline CDR1 MNHEY, CDR2 SVGEGT. This CDR3 is built from 19 residues. The ends lost 4 bases at V and 3 bases at J; junction bases unmatched: 12. CDR3 DNA: TGTGCCAGCAGTTGGCTAGCGGGGGGGCCGGCGTCGTACACCGGGGAGCTGTTTTTT. As protein: CASSWLAGGPASYTGELFF.

The chain uses TRBV28 and TRBJ2-7; 15 bases map to TRBD2. V shed 3 bases and J 4 bases; nucleotides not matched to a gene: 1. The CDR3 extends over 15 amino acids. Germline-derived CDR1 and CDR2 are MDHEN and SYDVKM. The CDR3 loop reads CASSFGLAGGYEQYF. DNA for the CDR3: TGTGCCAGCAGTTTCGGACTAGCGGGAGGGTACGAGCAGTACTTC.

CDR3 region: CASSPPLSGGAGGEQYF. In DNA, the CDR3 is TGTGCCAGCTCACCCCCCCTTAGCGGGGGGGCAGGAGGCGAGCAGTACTTC. The J gene is TRBJ2-7, the V gene TRBV18; 11 bases agree with TRBD2. This CDR3 is built from 17 residues. Looked up from germline, CDR1 is KGHSH and CDR2 is LQKENI. The junction had 13 bases not matched to a gene; V was cut back by 3 bases and J by 6 bases. Together with reference TRBV18 and TRBJ2-7, the CDR3 gives the full variable domain: NAGVMQNPRHLVRRRGQEARLRCSPMKGHSHVYWYRQLPEEGLKFMVYLQKENIIDESGMPKERFSAEFPKEGPSILRIQQVVRGDSAAYFCASSPPLSGGAGGEQYFGPGTRLTVT.

The V call is TRBV10-3, the J call TRBJ2-7, with 8 bases aligning to TRBD1. The CDR3 is 14 amino acids. J lost 4 bases, V lost 2 bases, and 4 bases had no gene match. Germline-derived CDR1 and CDR2 are ENHRY and SYGVKD. In DNA, the CDR3 is TGTGCCATCAGTGAGGCCGACAGGGGATACGAGCAGTACTTC. Translating it yields CAISEADRGYEQYF.